Sequencing of this T cell receptor beta chain was carried out in a study of neurological immune-mediated disorders. At least ten counts were recorded for this clonotype. TCRdb re-called the 5' RACE reads through MiXCR, storing one row per CDR3 protein. The sample has roughly 62,000 distinct CDR3 sequences, under 5% seen once; the top ten hold about 3.2%. CDR1 is LGHDT, CDR2 YNNKEL, per germline (reference sequence). The CDR3 sequence is 12 residues long. The ends were cut back, 4 bases at V and 5 bases at J, with 8 bases in the middle. The sequence was collected from a woman in her forties or fifties with multiple sclerosis. Sequenced: PBMCs. The rearrangement joins TRBV3-1 to TRBJ1-1, with a possible D match to TRBD1 (5 bases). This CDR3 is CASSLRQTEAFF. DNA of the CDR3: TGTGCCAGCAGCCTACGACAGACTGAAGCTTTCTTT.